This entry describes one T cell receptor beta chain. Its antigen is still unknown. The record has no base qualities; no much larger clone is one base away. The sample's time point, from its label and the paper: baseline before first vaccination. The vaccinee samples were drawn from two UK trials, COV001 and COV002, one of which was a single-blind randomized controlled phase 2/3 trial testing AZD1222 (ChAdOx1 nCoV-19) in healthy adults. For TCRbeta chain sequencing, PBMC samples were collected from trial participants at day 0 and at day 28 after the second dose. Spanning cysteine to phenylalanine, the CDR3 consists of 15 amino acids. The retained sequence is limited to the CDR3, 45 bases, with the frame set at the first base. Cut back by 0 bases and 3 bases, the V and J ends lie 8 bases apart. The CDR3 regions of human TCRbeta chains were analyzed by immunosequencing. In the original analysis: Repertoire TCRs were checked for matches against a reference library of SARS-CoV-2-specific TCRs that had been generated using the MIRA antigen-specificity platform. Breadth was defined as the fraction of unique TCRs that were SARS-CoV-2-associated, and depth was defined as the fraction of total T cells that were SARS-CoV-2-associated. Using the MIRA data, each spike-specific TCR was mapped to the spike region that the TCR reacts to and placed in a CD4 or CD8 class. Log10-transformed breadth and depth values were compared by one-way ANOVA with Sidak's multiple comparisons tests. Held by TCRdb, this immuneACCESS table contains in-frame sequences only and omits some clones. Under half of the omission traces to an unresolved V gene where checked; the cause of the rest is unknown. V and J calls and clone size are copied from that table; D and trimming were computed from the DNA. The sample table lists about 120,000 clones, about 88% of them with a count of one. Jointly, the top ten make up 2.4% of the sample.

The sample comes from a study of T cell responses to AZD1222 COVID-19 vaccine (dated by TCRdb to about 2021). Describing the broader study: AZD1222 recipients with second doses at about 4 weeks or about 12 weeks were pooled, because spike-specific TCR depth and breadth did not differ between schedules. TCR sequencing covered more than 230 trial participants: 200 to 220 given two doses of AZD1222 and some 25 given two doses of MenACWY control vaccine. Enrollment into the trials was organized by age into subgroups of 18-55, 56-69 and 70-plus years, and those subgroups contained roughly 140, 27 and 60 TCR-sequenced participants, respectively.

On the study overall, not on this receptor specifically: Participants were mostly white British, with more females than males. The authors suggested clonal diversity may have been underestimated. Nearly half of unique spike-specific TCRs reportedly recognized epitopes outside regions mutated in the B.1.351 and B.1.1.7 variants. The whole spike protein was spanned by vaccine-associated CD4 TCRs, and dominant responses were seen in regions 160-218 and 743-854. Spike-specific TCR breadth and depth rose significantly after two AZD1222 doses compared with day 0 and with MenACWY recipients. Because no samples from the day 14 peak response were available, repertoires could be characterized only after the peak T cell response. The 56-69-year group was small, and its depth increase did not reach significance, likely because of low power. Conclusions about previously exposed vaccinees are limited because only 6 or 7 AZD1222 recipients were SARS-CoV-2 seropositive at baseline.

The sample was peripheral blood, taken on day 0 of AZD1222 vaccination. In this chain, TRBV23-1 is recombined with TRBJ1-4; a tentative D match to TRBD1 spans 6 bases. TRBV23-1 is an ORF; its function is uncertain. This clonotype was sampled from an adult in good health. In nucleotide form, the sequence is TGCGCCAGCAGTCAATCGGGGGCGGCTAATGAAAAACTGTTTTTT. It codes for CASSQSGAANEKLFF.